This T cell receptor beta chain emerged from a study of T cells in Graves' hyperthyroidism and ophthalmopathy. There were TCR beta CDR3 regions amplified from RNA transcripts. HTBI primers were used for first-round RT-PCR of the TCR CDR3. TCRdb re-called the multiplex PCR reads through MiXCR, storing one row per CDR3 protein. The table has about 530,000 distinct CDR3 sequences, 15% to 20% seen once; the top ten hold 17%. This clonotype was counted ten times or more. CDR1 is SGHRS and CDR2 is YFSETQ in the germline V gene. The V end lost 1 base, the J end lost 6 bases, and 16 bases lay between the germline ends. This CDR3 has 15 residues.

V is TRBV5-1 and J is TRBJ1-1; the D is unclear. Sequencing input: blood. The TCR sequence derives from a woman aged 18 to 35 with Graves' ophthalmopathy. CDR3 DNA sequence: TGCGCCAGCAGCTTGTTAGACGGAACCCAGCCTGAAGCTTTCTTT. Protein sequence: CASSLLDGTQPEAFF.